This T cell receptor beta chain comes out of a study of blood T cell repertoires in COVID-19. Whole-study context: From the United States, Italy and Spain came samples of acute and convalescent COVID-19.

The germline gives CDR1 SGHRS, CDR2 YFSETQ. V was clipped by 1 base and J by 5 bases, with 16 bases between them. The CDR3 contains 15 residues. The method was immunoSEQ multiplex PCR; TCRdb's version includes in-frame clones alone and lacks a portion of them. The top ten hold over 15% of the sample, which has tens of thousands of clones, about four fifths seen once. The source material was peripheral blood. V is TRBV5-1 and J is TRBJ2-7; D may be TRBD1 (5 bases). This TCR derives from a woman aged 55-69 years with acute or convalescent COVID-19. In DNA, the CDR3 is TGCGCCAGCAGCTTGTTGTCAGGGTGGTCCCACGAGCAGTACTTC. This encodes CASSLLSGWSHEQYF. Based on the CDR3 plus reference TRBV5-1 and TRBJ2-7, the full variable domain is KAGVTQTPRYLIKTRGQQVTLSCSPISGHRSVSWYQQTPGQGLQFLFEYFSETQRNKGNFPGRFSGRQFSNSRSEMNVSTLELGDSALYLCASSLLSGWSHEQYFGPGTRLTVT.